This T cell receptor (beta chain) appears in the sequencing data of a study of cytomegalovirus exposure and HLA in healthy donors. Overall study results and limits: Subsequent analysis found a tendency for first-cohort TCR clusters to co-occur within the 120 validation repertoires. The authors enumerated over 150 TCR beta chains as linked to cytomegalovirus. It was confirmed in vitro that three of the CMV-associated chains were specific for CMV antigens.

To note about this clone: Antigen: not known.

TCRdb keeps only in-frame clones here, not all; method: immunoSEQ multiplex PCR. The sample holds 70,000 to 80,000 clones, 90% to 95% seen once. The CDR3 length is 14 residues. CDR1 and CDR2 (germline): ENHRY, SYGVKD. The V and J ends lost 0 bases and 3 bases respectively, with 7 bases between them. The V and J genes are TRBV10-3 and TRBJ2-3; D is ambiguous. This sequence was found in a young woman in good health and CMV-seronegative. Sequenced sample: PBMCs. This chain's CDR3 is CAISESPRTDTQYF. CDR3 nucleotides: TGTGCCATCAGTGAGTCGCCTAGAACAGATACGCAGTATTTT.